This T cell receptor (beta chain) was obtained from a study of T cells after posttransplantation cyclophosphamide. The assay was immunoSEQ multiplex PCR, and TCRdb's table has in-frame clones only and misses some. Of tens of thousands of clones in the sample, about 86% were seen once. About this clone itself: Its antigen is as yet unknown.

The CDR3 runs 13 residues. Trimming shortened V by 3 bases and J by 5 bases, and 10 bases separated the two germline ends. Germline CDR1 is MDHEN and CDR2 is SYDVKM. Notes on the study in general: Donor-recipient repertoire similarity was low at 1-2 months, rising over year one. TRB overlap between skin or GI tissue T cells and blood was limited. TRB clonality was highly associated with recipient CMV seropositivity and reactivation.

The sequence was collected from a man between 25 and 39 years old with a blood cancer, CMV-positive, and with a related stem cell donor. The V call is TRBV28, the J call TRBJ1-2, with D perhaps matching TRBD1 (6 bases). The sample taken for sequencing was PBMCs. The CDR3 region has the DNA TGTGCCAGCAGTTTTGGGGACAAATATGGCTACACCTTC. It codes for CASSFGDKYGYTF.